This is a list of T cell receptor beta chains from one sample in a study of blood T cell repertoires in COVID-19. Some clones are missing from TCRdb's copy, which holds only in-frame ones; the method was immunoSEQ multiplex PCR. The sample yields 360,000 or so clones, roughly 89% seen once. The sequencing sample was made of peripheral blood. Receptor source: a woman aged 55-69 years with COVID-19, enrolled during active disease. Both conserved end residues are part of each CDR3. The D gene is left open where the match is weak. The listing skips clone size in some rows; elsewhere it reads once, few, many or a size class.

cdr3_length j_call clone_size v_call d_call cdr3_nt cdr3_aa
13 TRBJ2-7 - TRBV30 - TGTGCCTGGAGGGGAGGGGGACTCTACGAGCAGTACTTC CAWRGGGLYEQYF
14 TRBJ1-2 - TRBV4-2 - TGTGCCAGCAGCCAAGATTTGACAGGAAGCGGCTACACCTTC CASSQDLTGSGYTF
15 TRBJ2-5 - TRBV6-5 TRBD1 TGTGCCAGCAGCCTCGACAGGGGGCGCCGGGAGACCCAGTACTTC CASSLDRGRRETQYF
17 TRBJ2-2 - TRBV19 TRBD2 TGTGCCAGTAGTCGGGAACTAGCGGGGGTAGTACCCGGGGAGCTGTTTTTT CASSRELAGVVPGELFF
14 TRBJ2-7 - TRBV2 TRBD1 TGTGCCAGCAGTGTGGCAGGGGGTTCCTACGAGCAGTACTTC CASSVAGGSYEQYF
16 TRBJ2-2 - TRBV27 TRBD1 TGTGCCAGCAGTTTATCGGGACAGGGGGCCACCGGGGAGCTGTTTTTT CASSLSGQGATGELFF
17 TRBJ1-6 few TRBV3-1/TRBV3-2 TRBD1 TGTGCCAGCAGCCAATTCAGGGGGAGCTCCTATAATTCACCCCTCCACTTT CASSQFRGSSYNSPLHF
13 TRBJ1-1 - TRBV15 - TGTGCCACCAGCAGAGGGACCAGGGGTGAAGCTTTCTTT CATSRGTRGEAFF
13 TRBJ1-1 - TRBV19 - TGTGCCAGCGGCCCCAAGGTGGCAGGGAAAGCTTTCTTT CASGPKVAGKAFF
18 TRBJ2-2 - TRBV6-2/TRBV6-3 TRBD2 TGTGCCAGCAGTCCCGGACTAGCGGGGGGGCCTCGCACCGGGGAGCTGTTTTTT CASSPGLAGGPRTGELFF
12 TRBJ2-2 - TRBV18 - TGTGCCAGCTCAATCCAGACCGGGGAGCTGTTTTTT CASSIQTGELFF
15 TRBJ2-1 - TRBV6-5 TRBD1 TGTGCCAGCAAAGAATGGACAGGGATCTACAATGAGCAGTTCTTC CASKEWTGIYNEQFF
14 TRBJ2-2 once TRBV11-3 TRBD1 TGTGCCAGCAGACGACAGGGGGACACCGGGGAGCTGTTTTTT CASRRQGDTGELFF
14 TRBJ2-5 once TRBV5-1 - TGCGCCAGCAGCGCGTCAGGGGGAGGAGAGACCCAGTACTTC CASSASGGGETQYF
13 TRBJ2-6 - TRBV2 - TGTGGGCAGCGAGGGATGGGGGCCAACGTCCTGACTTTC CGQRGMGANVLTF
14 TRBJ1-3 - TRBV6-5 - TGTGCCAGCAGGGGGGGGCTTAGTGGAAACACCATATATTTT CASRGGLSGNTIYF
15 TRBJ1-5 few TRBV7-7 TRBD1 TGTGCTAGCAGCTTATCGGGACAGGAGAATCAGCCCCAGCATTTT CASSLSGQENQPQHF
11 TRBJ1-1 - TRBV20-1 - TGCAGTGCTCCCTTTAACACTGAAGCTTTCTTT CSAPFNTEAFF
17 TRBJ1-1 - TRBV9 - TGTGCCAGCAGCGTAGTTCCGAGGGGGAGCATGAACACTGAAGCTTTCTTT CASSVVPRGSMNTEAFF
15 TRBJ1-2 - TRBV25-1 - TGTGCCAGCAGTGAACCAGGGAATCCGAACTATGGCTACACCTTC CASSEPGNPNYGYTF
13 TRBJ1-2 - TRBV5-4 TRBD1 TGTGCCAGCAGCTTCACACAGGGGGATGGCTACACCTTC CASSFTQGDGYTF
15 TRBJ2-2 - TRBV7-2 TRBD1 TGTGCCAGCAGCCGTGGGACAGGGGGTGGCGGGGAGCTGTTTTTT CASSRGTGGGGELFF
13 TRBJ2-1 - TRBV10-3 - TGTGCCATCAGTGGGGCGCCATGGGTTGAGCAGTTCTTC CAISGAPWVEQFF
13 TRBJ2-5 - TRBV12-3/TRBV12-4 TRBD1 TGTGCCAGCCGCAAGGGGGCCCAAGAGACCCAGTACTTC CASRKGAQETQYF
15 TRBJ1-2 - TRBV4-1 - TGCGCCAGCAGCCAAGATCGGGGGGCTAACTATGGCTACACCTTC CASSQDRGANYGYTF